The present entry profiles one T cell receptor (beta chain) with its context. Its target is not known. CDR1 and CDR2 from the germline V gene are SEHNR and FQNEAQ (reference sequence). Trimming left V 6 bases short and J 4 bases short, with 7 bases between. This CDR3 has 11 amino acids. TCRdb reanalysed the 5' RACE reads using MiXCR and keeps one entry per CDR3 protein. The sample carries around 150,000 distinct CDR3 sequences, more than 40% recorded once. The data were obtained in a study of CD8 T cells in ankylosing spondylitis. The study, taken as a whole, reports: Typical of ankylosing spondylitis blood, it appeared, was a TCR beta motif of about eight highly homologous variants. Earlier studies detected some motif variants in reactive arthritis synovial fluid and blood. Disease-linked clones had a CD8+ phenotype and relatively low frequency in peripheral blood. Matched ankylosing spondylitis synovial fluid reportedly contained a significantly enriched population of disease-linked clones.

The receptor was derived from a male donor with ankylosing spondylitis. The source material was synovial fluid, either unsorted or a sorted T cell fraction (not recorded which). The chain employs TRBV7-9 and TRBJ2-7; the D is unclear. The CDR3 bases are TGTGCCAGCAGTATGGATTACGAGCAGTACTTC. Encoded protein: CASSMDYEQYF.